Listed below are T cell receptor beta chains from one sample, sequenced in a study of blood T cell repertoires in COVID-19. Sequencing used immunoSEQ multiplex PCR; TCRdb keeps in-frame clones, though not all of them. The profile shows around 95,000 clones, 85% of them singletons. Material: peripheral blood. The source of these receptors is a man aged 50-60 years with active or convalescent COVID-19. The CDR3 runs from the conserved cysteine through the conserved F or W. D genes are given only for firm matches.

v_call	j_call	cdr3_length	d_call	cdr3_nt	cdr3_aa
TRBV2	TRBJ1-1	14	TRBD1	TGTGCCAGCAGCGAAAGGACAGGGAACACTGAAGCTTTCTTT	CASSERTGNTEAFF
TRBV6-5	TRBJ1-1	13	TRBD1	TGTGCCAGCAGCCTAGACAGGGGAAGTCTAGCTTTCTTT	CASSLDRGSLAFF
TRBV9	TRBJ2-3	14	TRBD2	TGTGCCAGCAGCCCACCCGGGGGGGCGGATACGCAGTATTTT	CASSPPGGADTQYF
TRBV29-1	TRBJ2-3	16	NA	TGCAGCGTGGAAGGGAACAGGGTATATAGTTCAGATACGCAGTATTTT	CSVEGNRVYSSDTQYF
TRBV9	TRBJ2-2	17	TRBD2	TGTGCCAGCAGCAGACGACTAGCGGGGGAGAACACCGGGGAGCTGTTTTTT	CASSRRLAGENTGELFF
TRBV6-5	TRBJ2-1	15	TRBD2	TGTGCCAGCAGCGTGAGACTAGCGGGAGCGGATGAGCAGTTCTTC	CASSVRLAGADEQFF
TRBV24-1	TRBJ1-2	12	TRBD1	TGTGCCACCAGTGGTTCAGGGGGTGGCTACACCTTC	CATSGSGGGYTF
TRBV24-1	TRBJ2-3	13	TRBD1	TGTGCCACCAAGGGGACAGACACAGATACGCAGTATTTT	CATKGTDTDTQYF
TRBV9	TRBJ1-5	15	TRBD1	TGTGCCAGCAGCCCAGGGGACAGGGAGAGACAGCCCCAGCATTTT	CASSPGDRERQPQHF
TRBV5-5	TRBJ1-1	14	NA	TGTGCCAGCAGCTTGTTGGAGCGCCCCGCCGGAGCTTTCTTT	CASSLLERPAGAFF
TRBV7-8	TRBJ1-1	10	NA	TGTGCCAGCAGCCGATGCGGGGCTTTCTTT	CASSRCGAFF
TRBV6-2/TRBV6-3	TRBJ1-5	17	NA	TGTGCCAGCAGCCCTTGGGGTGGCAGGGAAAGAAGTCAGCCCCAGCATTTT	CASSPWGGRERSQPQHF
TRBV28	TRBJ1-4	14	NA	TGTGCCAGCAGTTTCGACGGGAAGGGTGAAAAACTGTTTTTT	CASSFDGKGEKLFF
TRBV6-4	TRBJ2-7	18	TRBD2	TGTGCCAGCAGTGACTCGCGGGGGCGGCTAGCGGGTTACTACGAGCAGTACTTC	CASSDSRGRLAGYYEQYF
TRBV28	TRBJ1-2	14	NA	TGTGCCAGCAGTTCTGACAAATCAGGCTATGGCTACACCTTC	CASSSDKSGYGYTF
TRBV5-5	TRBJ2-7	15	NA	TGTGCCAGCAGCTTGCTTAGGGACACTTTCTACGAGCAGTACTTC	CASSLLRDTFYEQYF
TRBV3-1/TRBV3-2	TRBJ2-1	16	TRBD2	TGTGCCAGCAGCCGAGGGACTAGCCCTTTGGCAAAGGGGCAGTTCTTC	CASSRGTSPLAKGQFF
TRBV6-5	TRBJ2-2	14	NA	TGTGCCAGCCAGAGACAGGCTCGCACCGGGGAGCTGTTTTTT	CASQRQARTGELFF
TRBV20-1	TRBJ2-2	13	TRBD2	TGCAGTGCTAGTAACGGGAGGGCCGGGGAGCTGTTTTTT	CSASNGRAGELFF